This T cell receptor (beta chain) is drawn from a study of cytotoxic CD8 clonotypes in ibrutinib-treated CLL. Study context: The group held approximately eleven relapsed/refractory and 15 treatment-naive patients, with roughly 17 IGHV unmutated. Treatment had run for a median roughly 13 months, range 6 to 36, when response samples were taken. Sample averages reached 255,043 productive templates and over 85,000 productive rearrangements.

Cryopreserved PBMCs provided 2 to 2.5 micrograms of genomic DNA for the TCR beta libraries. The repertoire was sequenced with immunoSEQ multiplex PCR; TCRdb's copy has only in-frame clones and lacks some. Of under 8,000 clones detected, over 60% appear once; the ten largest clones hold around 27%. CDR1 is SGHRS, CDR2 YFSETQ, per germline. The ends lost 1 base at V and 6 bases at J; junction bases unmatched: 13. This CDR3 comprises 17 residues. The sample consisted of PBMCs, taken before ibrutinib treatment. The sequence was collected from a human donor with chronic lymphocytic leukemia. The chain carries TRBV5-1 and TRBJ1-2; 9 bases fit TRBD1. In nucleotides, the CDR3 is TGCGCCAGCAGCTTGAAACAGGGGGCGCGTGGGGTGGATGGCTACACCTTC. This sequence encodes CASSLKQGARGVDGYTF.